Sequencing of this TCR beta chain was carried out in a study of blood T cell repertoires in COVID-19. Study-wide background: Samples taken during acute and convalescent COVID-19 were collected in the United States, Italy and Spain. PBMCs, B-cell-depleted T cells, or T cells provided the cDNA or gDNA that made up the material.

Original processing methods: Reference gene primer amplification gave estimated nucleated cell counts. Measured with immunoSEQ multiplex PCR; TCRdb has only the in-frame clones, and not every one. The V and J calls and clone size come from that table; D and trimming were worked out from the DNA. The sample yields over 100,000 clones, about 90% seen once. Trimming took 6 bases from V and 0 from J, leaving 7 bases between them. The length of the CDR3 is 13 residues. The sequenced material came from peripheral blood. The chain carries TRBV12-3 or TRBV12-4 and TRBJ2-3; possible D gene TRBD1, 5 bases. The clonotype comes from a man in his fifties with active COVID-19. The CDR3 DNA sequence: TGTGCCAGCAGGACAGCCAGCACAGATACGCAGTATTTT. Translating it yields CASRTASTDTQYF.